The clone carrying this T cell receptor (beta chain) was seen only a few times. These data belong to a study of blood T cells in healthy people across ages. The use of a sample-barcoded 5' primer and a J-beta primer mix characterized a second PCR of roughly 7 to 11 cycles. TCRdb re-analysed the 5' RACE reads in MiXCR, keeping a single row per CDR3 protein. The sample lists hundreds of thousands of distinct CDR3 sequences, around 24% occurring once. The sample was also linked to a second study, of T cells of mothers and their children.

The clonotype originates from a boy younger than 18 in good health. The sequencing input was blood.

This CDR3 is CASRQTFRYEQYF. Written as DNA, the CDR3 is TGTGCCAGCAGGCAGACCTTTCGATACGAGCAGTACTTC. The chain uses TRBV2 and TRBJ2-7; D is unresolved. Per germline, CDR1 SNHLY and CDR2 FYNNEI. Trimming pared 6 bases from V and 4 bases from J, leaving 13 bases between. The length of the CDR3 is 13 residues.